This paragraph covers one T cell receptor beta chain sequence. Germline-derived CDR1 and CDR2 are SGHKS and YYEKEE (reference sequence). The CDR3 loop spans 17 amino acids. With V trimmed by 4 bases and J by 4 bases, 13 bases remained unmatched. These data come from a study of blood T cell repertoires in COVID-19. Study-level background: Samples taken during acute and convalescent COVID-19 were collected in the United States, Italy and Spain. Sources were T cells, B-cell-depleted T cells, or PBMCs; the material itself was cDNA or gDNA.

Repertoires were generated with immunoSEQ multiplex PCR, while TCRdb's copy carries only in-frame clones and drops some. The repertoire holds roughly 110,000 clones, with just over 90% as singletons. The TCR comes from a woman aged 30 to 39 with acute or convalescent COVID-19. This chain uses TRBV5-5 with TRBJ1-2, with 10 positions matching TRBD1. The sequenced material came from peripheral blood. For the CDR3, the DNA is TGTGCCAGCAGCGCCCGGGACAGGGGTCCCTCAATCTATGGCTACACCTTC. Translated, it gives CASSARDRGPSIYGYTF.